This TCR beta chain comes out of a study of OX40 agonist ivuxolimab in advanced cancers. Study at large: Three patients, one with hepatocellular carcinoma and two with cutaneous melanoma, responded partially. General study findings and limits: Several nonresponders also turned out to have low normalized T-cell clonal expansion. Mean expanded clone counts were higher in CD8+ than CD4+ T cells.

Sequencing was performed with immunoSEQ multiplex PCR; in TCRdb, only in-frame clones are kept and a portion is missing. The sample consists of 35,000 to 45,000 clones, less than 85% of them appearing once. The length of the CDR3 is 16 residues. Germline CDR1 reads SGHVS; CDR2 reads FNYEAQ. With 1 base removed from V and 1 base from J, the gap between germline ends came to 10 bases. Patients with autoimmune history or systemic immunosuppression were excluded. With regard to this clone: The antigen remains undetermined. The same CDR3 is also encoded by other DNA sequences in this sample.

The source was CD4+ or CD8+ T cells sorted from blood, collected in a trial of the OX40 agonist ivuxolimab. This sequence originates from an adult with an advanced solid tumor such as melanoma, head and neck, liver or kidney cancer. The V call is TRBV7-6, the J call TRBJ2-2; D is unclear. CDR3 residues: CASSLDGGVNTGELFF. The CDR3 DNA reads TGTGCCAGCAGCTTAGATGGCGGCGTGAACACCGGGGAGCTGTTTTTT.